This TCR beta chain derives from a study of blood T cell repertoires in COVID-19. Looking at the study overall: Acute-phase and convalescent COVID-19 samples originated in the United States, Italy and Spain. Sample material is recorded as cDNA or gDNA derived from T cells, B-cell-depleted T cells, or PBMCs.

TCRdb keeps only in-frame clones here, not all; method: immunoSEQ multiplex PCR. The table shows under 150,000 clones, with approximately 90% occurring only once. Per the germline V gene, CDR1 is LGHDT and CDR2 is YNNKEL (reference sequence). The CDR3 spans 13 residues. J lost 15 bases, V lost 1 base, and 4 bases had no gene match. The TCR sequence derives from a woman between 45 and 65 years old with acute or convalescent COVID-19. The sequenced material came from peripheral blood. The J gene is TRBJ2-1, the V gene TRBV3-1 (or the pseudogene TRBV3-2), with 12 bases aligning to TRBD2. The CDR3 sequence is CASSQGTSGEVFF. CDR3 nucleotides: TGTGCCAGCAGCCAAGGGACTAGCGGGGAGGTGTTCTTC.